This T cell receptor (beta chain) came from a study of blood T cells in healthy people across ages. In this sample, this clonotype turned up many times. The second PCR ran roughly 6 to 11 cycles with a sample-barcoded 5' primer and J-beta primers. Each cDNA was tagged by a template-switch adaptor containing 12 random nucleotides. TCRdb re-called the 5' RACE reads with MiXCR, one entry per CDR3 protein. The sample holds some 790,000 distinct CDR3 sequences, 29% seen once. From germline, CDR1 is SGHRS and CDR2 YFSETQ. The ends were cut back, 5 bases at V and 2 bases at J, with 11 bases in the middle. This CDR3 has 14 amino acids.

This TCR was recovered from a woman older than 75 in good health. Sequenced input: blood. V usage is TRBV5-1 and J usage is TRBJ2-1, with a tentative D call TRBD1 (7 bases). The CDR3 region has the DNA TGCGCCAGCAGTCCAGGGGGGACCTACAATGAGCAGTTCTTC. Its protein product is CASSPGGTYNEQFF.